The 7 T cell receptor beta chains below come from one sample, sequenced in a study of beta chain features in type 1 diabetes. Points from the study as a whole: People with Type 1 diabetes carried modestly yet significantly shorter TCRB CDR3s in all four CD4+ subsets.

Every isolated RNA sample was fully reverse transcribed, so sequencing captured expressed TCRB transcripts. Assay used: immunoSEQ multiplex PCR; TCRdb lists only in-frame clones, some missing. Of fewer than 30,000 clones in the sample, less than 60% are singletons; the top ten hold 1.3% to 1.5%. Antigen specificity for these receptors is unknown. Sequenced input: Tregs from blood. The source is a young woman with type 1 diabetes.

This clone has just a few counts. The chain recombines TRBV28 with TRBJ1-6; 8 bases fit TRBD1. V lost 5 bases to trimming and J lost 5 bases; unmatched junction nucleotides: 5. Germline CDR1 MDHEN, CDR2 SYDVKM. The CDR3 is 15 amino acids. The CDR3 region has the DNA TGTGCCAGCAGTGCCGGGACAGGTGATAATTCACCCCTCCACTTT. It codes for CASSAGTGDNSPLHF.

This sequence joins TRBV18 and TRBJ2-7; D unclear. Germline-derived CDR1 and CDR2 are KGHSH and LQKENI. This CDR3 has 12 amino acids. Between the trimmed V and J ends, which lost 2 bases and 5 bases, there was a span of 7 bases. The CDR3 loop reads CASSPVRDEQYF. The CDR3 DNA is TGTGCCAGCTCACCAGTCCGGGACGAGCAGTACTTC.

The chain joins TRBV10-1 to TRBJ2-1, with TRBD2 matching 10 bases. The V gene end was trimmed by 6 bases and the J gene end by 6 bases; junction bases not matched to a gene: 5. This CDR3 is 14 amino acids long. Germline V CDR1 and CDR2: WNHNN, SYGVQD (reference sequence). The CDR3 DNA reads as TGCGCCAGCAGCCTAGCGGGAGTTATCAATGAGCAGTTCTTC. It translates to CASSLAGVINEQFF.

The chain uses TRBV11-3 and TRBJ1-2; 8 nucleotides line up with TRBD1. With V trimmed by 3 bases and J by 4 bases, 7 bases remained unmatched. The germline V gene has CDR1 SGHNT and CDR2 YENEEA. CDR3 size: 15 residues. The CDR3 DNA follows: TGTGCCAGCAGCTTGCGACAGGGGACGGGCTATGGCTACACCTTC. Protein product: CASSLRQGTGYGYTF.

In DNA form, the CDR3 reads TGTGCCAGCACACTAGCGGGCTACGAGCAGTACTTC. It translates to CASTLAGYEQYF. The chain recombines TRBV28 with TRBJ2-7; 9 nucleotides align to TRBD2. This CDR3 has 12 residues. From germline, CDR1 is MDHEN and CDR2 SYDVKM. V was clipped by 7 bases and J by 3 bases; unmatched bases: 1. Using reference TRBV28 and TRBJ2-7 for the parts outside the CDR3, the full variable domain is DVKVTQSSRYLVKRTGEKVFLECVQDMDHENMFWYRQDPGLGLRLIYFSYDVKMKEKGDIPEGYSVSREKKERFSLILESASTNQTSMYLCASTLAGYEQYFGPGTRLTVT.

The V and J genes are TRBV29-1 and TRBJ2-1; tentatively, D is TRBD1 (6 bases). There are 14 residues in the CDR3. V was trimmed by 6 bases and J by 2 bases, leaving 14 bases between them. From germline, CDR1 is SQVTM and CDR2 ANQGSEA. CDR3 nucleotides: TGCAGCGTCTGCCGGGACACAACCTACAATGAGCAGTTCTTC. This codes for CSVCRDTTYNEQFF.

CDR3 nucleotide sequence: TGTGCCAGCAGGGGACAGGGTAACTATGGCTACACCTTC. Its translation: CASRGQGNYGYTF. The J gene is TRBJ1-2, the V gene TRBV2, with TRBD1 identical over 9 bases. The CDR3 has 13 residues. Germline CDR1 SNHLY, CDR2 FYNNEI. J gave up 1 base and V 6 bases, and 0 bases lay outside the gene matches.